Shown below are 9 T cell receptor beta chains from a single sample sequenced in a study of cytomegalovirus exposure and HLA in healthy donors. This PCR relied on a set of 60 Vbeta primers and 13 Jbeta primers. TCRdb's copy holds only in-frame clones and misses some; the assay was immunoSEQ multiplex PCR. The table records roughly 79,000 clones, around 70% of them present only once. The sequencing input was PBMCs. The receptors were sampled from a woman in her 50s in good health and CMV-seropositive.

The chain combines TRBV27 with TRBJ1-1; D gene uncertain. From germline, CDR1 is MNHEY and CDR2 SMNVEV (reference sequence). The germline V and J ends were trimmed by 4 bases and 2 bases, with 8 bases remaining between them. The CDR3 extends over 13 amino acids. The CDR3, as DNA: TGTGCCAGCAGTTCAACACCCAACACTGAAGCTTTCTTT. It specifies CASSSTPNTEAFF.

The CDR3 DNA follows: TGTGCCTGGAGTGAGCGGGGAGGGCAGTTCTTC. Amino acids: CAWSERGGQFF. The V gene is TRBV30, the J gene TRBJ2-1, with 7 bases matching TRBD2. In germline, CDR1 is GTSNPN, CDR2 SVGIG (reference sequence). The V segment lost 1 base and the J segment 12 bases; nucleotides outside the gene matches: 3. CDR3 length: 11 residues.

The rearrangement joins TRBV30 to TRBJ1-1, with no clear D. Germline CDR1 and CDR2: GTSNPN and SVGIG (reference sequence). The CDR3 has 13 amino acids. V was shortened by 0 bases and J by 1 base, with 6 bases between the two germline ends. The CDR3: CAWSVSSNTEAFF. DNA for the CDR3: TGTGCCTGGAGTGTATCGTCGAACACTGAAGCTTTCTTT.

The genes are TRBV5-8 and TRBJ1-5, with D unresolved. The CDR3 runs 15 residues. Germline loops: CDR1 SGHTS, CDR2 YDEGEE. Trimming removed 5 bases at V and 1 base at J, with 13 bases between. This CDR3 reads CASSPALVSNQPQHF. DNA for the CDR3: TGTGCCAGCAGTCCAGCGCTCGTGAGCAATCAGCCCCAGCATTTT.

This chain links TRBV18 with TRBJ2-7; 9 bases match TRBD1. Trimming took 3 bases from V and 7 from J; bases not matched to a gene: 10. Germline assignment: CDR1 KGHSH and CDR2 LQKENI. The CDR3 extends over 15 amino acids. CDR3 in DNA: TGTGCCAGCTCACCCAGTCGGACAGGGGCCCTAGAGCAGTACTTC. This gives the protein CASSPSRTGALEQYF.

V is TRBV28 and J is TRBJ1-1, with 9 bases fitting TRBD1. The junction had 5 bases not matched to a gene; V was cut back by 5 bases and J by 1 base. This CDR3 region has 15 residues. CDR1 and CDR2 from the germline V gene are MDHEN and SYDVKM. The CDR3 loop reads CASSNGQGWNTEAFF. The CDR3 DNA reads TGTGCCAGCAGTAACGGACAGGGGTGGAACACTGAAGCTTTCTTT.

This clone was recorded only once. For the CDR3, the DNA is TGTGCCAGCAGCAGACTAGCGGGAGGGTACCACGAGCAGTACTTC. Encoded protein: CASSRLAGGYHEQYF. This chain links TRBV11-3 with TRBJ2-7; 14 nucleotides match TRBD2. There are 15 residues in the CDR3. Germline V gives CDR1 SGHNT, CDR2 YENEEA. J was trimmed by 5 bases and V by 5 bases; bases with no gene match: 5.

The V gene is TRBV5-1, the J gene TRBJ2-7; 10 nucleotides align to TRBD2. The CDR3 contains 15 residues. V was pared by 4 bases and J by 4 bases, with 8 bases of the junction left unmatched. Per the germline V gene, CDR1 is SGHRS and CDR2 is YFSETQ. The CDR3 is CASSRIAGGGYEQYF. The DNA for the CDR3 is TGCGCCAGCAGCCGAATAGCGGGAGGAGGATACGAGCAGTACTTC.

This chain connects TRBV7-6 to TRBJ2-1; 7 positions agree with TRBD1. The germline V gene encodes CDR1 SGHVS and CDR2 FNYEAQ. The ends lost 5 bases at V and 6 bases at J; junction bases unmatched: 13. The CDR3 has 16 residues. CDR3 in DNA: TGTGCCAGCAGCCCGACAGGGAGCGCATCCACCAATGAGCAGTTCTTC. Its translation: CASSPTGSASTNEQFF.